This T cell receptor beta chain comes out of a study of blood T cell repertoires in COVID-19. In the study overall: COVID-19 samples, acute and convalescent, were from the United States, Italy and Spain. Sample material is recorded as cDNA or gDNA derived from T cells, B-cell-depleted T cells, or PBMCs.

As handled by the study authors: Reference gene primers were amplified, and this amplification served to estimate nucleated cell counts. TCRdb's copy holds only in-frame clones and misses some; the assay was immunoSEQ multiplex PCR. That table is the source of V, J and clone size, and D and trimming were worked out from the DNA. The sample shows roughly 260,000 clones, 87% of them seen only once. V lost 0 bases, J lost 6 bases, and 15 bases lay in between. The germline gives CDR1 MGHRA, CDR2 YSYEKL. The CDR3 runs to 15 residues. Sequenced: peripheral blood. The chain employs TRBV4-1 and TRBJ2-7, with a possible D match to TRBD2 (7 bases). The TCR was taken from a woman in her fifties or sixties who had recovered from COVID-19. Here the CDR3 DNA reads TGCGCCAGCAGCCAAGATCGGGGGGCGCTTGGCGAGCAGTACTTC. It specifies CASSQDRGALGEQYF.